The T cell receptor beta chain described here comes from a study of shared clonotypes between healthy human individuals. Terminally differentiated effector memory CD45RA+ cells were excluded from the naive CD8 cells, which were CD45RO-negative and positively selected for CCR7. On sorted subsets, replicate PCRs used 200 to 250 ng DNA, or some 28,000 T cell genomes. Produced via immunoSEQ multiplex PCR; TCRdb's table is partial and in-frame only. Altogether hundreds of thousands of clones are present, around 96% being singletons, with the ten largest covering 0.095% to 0.13%. Study-wide points: It was only blood that was sampled, and tissue repertoires likely differ. Generation probabilities were higher for clonotypes shared across all four sorted-subset donors than for unshared ones. Among donors, sharing of clonotypes was expected to be affected by sequencing depth.

V was clipped by 4 bases and J by 5 bases; unmatched bases: 11. The germline gives CDR1 SGHNT, CDR2 YYREEE (reference sequence). This CDR3 is 16 amino acids long. Details on this clone: Its matching antigen is unknown.

This receptor was identified in a woman aged 25 to 39 in good health. Sequenced: naive CD8+ T cells sorted from blood. The gene calls are TRBV5-4 and TRBJ2-5, with TRBD2 matching over 10 bases. Written as DNA, the CDR3 is TGTGCCAGCAGCCCCCGAGCGGGAGGGCCAGGGGAGACCCAGTACTTC. This sequence encodes CASSPRAGGPGETQYF.